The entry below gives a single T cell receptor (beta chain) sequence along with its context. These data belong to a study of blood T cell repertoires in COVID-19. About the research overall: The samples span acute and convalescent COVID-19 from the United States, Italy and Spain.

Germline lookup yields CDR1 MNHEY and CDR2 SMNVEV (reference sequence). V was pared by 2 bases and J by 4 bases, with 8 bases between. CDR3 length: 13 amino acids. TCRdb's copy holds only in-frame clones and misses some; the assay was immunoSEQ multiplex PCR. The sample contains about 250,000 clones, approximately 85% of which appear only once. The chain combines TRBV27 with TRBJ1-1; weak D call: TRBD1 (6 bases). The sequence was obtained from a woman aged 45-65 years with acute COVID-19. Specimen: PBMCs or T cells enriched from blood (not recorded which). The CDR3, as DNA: TGTGCCAGCAGTTTAGGGGGCATCACTGAAGCTTTCTTT. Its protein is CASSLGGITEAFF.